Presented here are 15 T cell receptor beta chains from one specimen sequenced in a study of T-cell reconstitution after alpha-beta-depleted transplantation in children. Unique molecular identifiers were incorporated during preparation of the TCRbeta library. TCRdb passed the PCR reads through MiXCR, listing each CDR3 protein once. The repertoire includes about 1,000,000 distinct CDR3 sequences, about 29% of them detected once, and 28% sits in the top ten. The sample consisted of PBMCs, mostly from graft donor cells, taken 360 days after TCRalphabeta/CD19-depleted stem cell transplant. These receptor sequences come from a boy under three years old who had a stem cell transplant for SCID, so the T cells may come from the graft donor.

This chain joins TRBV7-2 and TRBJ2-5, with D uncertain. Germline CDR1 reads SGHTA; CDR2 reads FQGNSA. The CDR3 has 15 amino acids. Trimming removed 2 bases from V and 5 bases from J, with 15 bases in between. CDR3 amino acids: CASSLTPLETETQYF. The CDR3 bases are TGTGCCAGCAGCTTAACTCCCTTGGAAACGGAGACCCAGTACTTC.

This clonotype has at least ten counts. The V gene is TRBV18, the J gene TRBJ2-7; the match to TRBD1 covers 8 bases. J gave up 7 bases and V 8 bases, and 10 bases lay outside the gene matches. The CDR3 is made up of 13 amino acids. Germline lookup yields CDR1 KGHSH and CDR2 LQKENI. This chain's CDR3 is CASSPDRGNEQYF. The CDR3 DNA reads TGTGCCAGCAGCCCCGACAGGGGTAATGAGCAGTACTTC.

This clonotype was observed a handful of times. CDR3 amino acids: CASSLVSGYSNQPQHF. The CDR3 DNA reads TGTGCCAGCAGCTTAGTCTCAGGGTATAGCAATCAGCCCCAGCATTTT. The chain combines TRBV11-2 with TRBJ1-5, with D tentatively TRBD1 (5 bases). Germline values: CDR1 SGHAT, CDR2 FQNNGV. This CDR3 region has 16 residues. V lost 1 base and J lost 0, with 10 bases in between.

This rearrangement joins TRBV27 to TRBJ2-3, with D possibly being TRBD1 (6 bases). The CDR3 covers 15 residues. The V end lost 4 bases, the J end lost 0 bases, and 11 bases lay between the germline ends. Per the germline V gene, CDR1 is MNHEY and CDR2 is SMNVEV (reference sequence). The CDR3 sequence is CASSYGTLSTDTQYF. The CDR3 DNA reads as TGTGCCAGCAGTTACGGGACACTTAGCACAGATACGCAGTATTTT.

The V call is TRBV4-1, the J call TRBJ1-1; D gene uncertain. Trimming pared 4 bases from V and 3 bases from J, leaving 18 bases between. The CDR3 contains 16 residues. Germline V gene sequence: CDR1 MGHRA, CDR2 YSYEKL. CDR3 sequence: CASSRGMDPGYTEAFF. DNA for the CDR3: TGCGCCAGCAGCCGCGGGATGGATCCTGGCTACACTGAAGCTTTCTTT.

This clonotype was observed a few times. This chain connects TRBV12-3 or TRBV12-4 to TRBJ1-3; D is uncertain. The CDR3 has 15 amino acids. The V gene lost 1 base and the J gene lost 0 bases, with 7 bases spanning the gap. The CDR3 spells CASSLDGTSGNTIYF. As DNA, the CDR3 is TGTGCCAGCAGTTTAGACGGAACCTCTGGAAACACCATATATTTT.

The V and J genes are TRBV6-1 and TRBJ1-2; D remains unclear. The CDR3 contains 14 residues. V lost 6 bases to trimming and J lost 8 bases, with 19 bases between them. Germline V gene lookup returns CDR1 MNHNS and CDR2 SASEGT. Here the CDR3 reads CASSPPDALGGYTF. CDR3 bases: TGTGCCAGCAGCCCCCCGGACGCCCTCGGGGGCTACACCTTC.

The chain is built from TRBV29-1 and TRBJ2-5, with D possibly matching TRBD1 (5 bases). Trimming took off 4 bases at V and 2 bases at J, with 14 bases between the two ends. From germline, CDR1 is SQVTM and CDR2 ANQGSEA. The CDR3 contains 14 residues. The CDR3 nucleotides read TGCAGCGTTGGCTGGCTCAGGGTACAAGAGACCCAGTACTTC. Protein: CSVGWLRVQETQYF.

The chain carries TRBV4-1 and TRBJ1-6; tentative D call: TRBD1 (6 bases). CDR1 and CDR2 (germline): MGHRA, YSYEKL. This CDR3 contains 14 residues. V lost 4 bases and J lost 9, with 13 bases in between. As DNA, the CDR3 is TGCGCCAGCAGCCTGGAGAACAGGGTTTCACCCCTCCACTTT. It is translated as CASSLENRVSPLHF.

V and J are TRBV2 and TRBJ2-3, with 15 positions matching TRBD2. Germline V gene data show CDR1 as SNHLY and CDR2 as FYNNEI. J lost 5 bases, V lost 6 bases, and 12 bases had no gene match. CDR3 length: 18 residues. The CDR3 DNA sequence: TGTGCCAGCAGGATTACGAGGACTAGCGGGGGGGCGAGAGATACGCAGTATTTT. Its protein is CASRITRTSGGARDTQYF.

The chain couples TRBV2 to TRBJ2-7; weak D call: TRBD2 (6 bases). The CDR3 length is 15 residues. Trimming took 8 bases from V and 7 from J, leaving 24 bases between them. CDR1 is SNHLY and CDR2 is FYNNEI in the germline V gene. As DNA, the CDR3 is TGTGCCAGCGTTGCAATAACCGGGACCCGGGGGGAGCAGTACTTC. This sequence encodes CASVAITGTRGEQYF.

The chain has TRBV6-2 or TRBV6-3 and TRBJ2-2, with D perhaps matching TRBD2 (5 bases). V was shortened by 7 bases and J by 4 bases, with 10 bases between the two germline ends. Germline assignment: CDR1 MNHEY and CDR2 SVGEGT. CDR3 length: 13 residues. The CDR3 DNA follows: TGTGCCAGCACCCAAGGGAGCACCGGGGAGCTGTTTTTT. This gives the protein CASTQGSTGELFF.

The chain joins TRBV4-3 to TRBJ2-2; 8 bases align to TRBD1. The CDR3 has 18 residues. The V segment lost 2 bases and the J segment 1 base; nucleotides outside the gene matches: 9. Germline lookup yields CDR1 LGHNA and CDR2 YSLEER. The CDR3 region has the DNA TGCGCCAGCAGCCAAAACCCCCGGGGGACAGGGAACACCGGGGAGCTGTTTTTT. This gives the protein CASSQNPRGTGNTGELFF.

J is TRBJ2-1 and V is TRBV6-5; 13 nucleotides agree with TRBD2. Looked up from germline, CDR1 is MNHEY and CDR2 is SVGAGI. The CDR3 is 15 residues long. V gave up 5 bases and J gave up 7 bases; unmatched junction bases: 5. The CDR3 reads CASSLLAGGSNEQFF. CDR3 coding DNA: TGTGCCAGCAGTCTACTAGCGGGGGGGTCGAATGAGCAGTTCTTC.

This clonotype was seen many times. The chain has TRBV5-1 and TRBJ2-7, with 7 positions matching TRBD1. Germline trimming cut 5 bases from V and 7 bases from J; bases unmatched to any gene: 9. Germline loops: CDR1 SGHRS, CDR2 YFSETQ. This CDR3 is built from 13 residues. The CDR3 nucleotides are TGCGCCAGCAGACCATGGACAGGTCTTGAGCAGTACTTC. This encodes CASRPWTGLEQYF.